A single sample gave rise to the 28 T cell receptor beta chains below, sequenced in a study of CD8 T cells in ankylosing spondylitis. General study points: Characteristic of ankylosing spondylitis blood, it appeared, was a TCR beta motif comprising eight highly homologous variants.

These receptors' targets are unknown. In TCRdb, the 5' RACE reads were re-called with MiXCR into one record per CDR3 protein. Among 700,000 to 850,000 distinct CDR3 sequences listed, approximately 12% were seen once. Sequencing was performed on blood, either unsorted or a sorted T cell fraction (not recorded which). Receptors originate from a male donor with ankylosing spondylitis.

A few counts support this clonotype. This chain joins TRBV5-1 and TRBJ1-1; D not resolved. This CDR3 region has 13 residues. Germline-derived CDR1 and CDR2 are SGHRS and YFSETQ. Trimming left V 4 bases short and J 7 bases short, with 14 bases between. The CDR3 sequence: CASSQERGSEAFF. As DNA, the CDR3 is TGCGCCAGCAGCCAGGAGAGAGGGAGTGAAGCTTTCTTT.

This clonotype was seen only a few times. The rearrangement uses TRBV10-3 and TRBJ2-5, with 9 positions matching TRBD2. After removal of 3 bases from V and 2 bases from J, the junction contained 4 bases not matched to a gene. The CDR3 runs 15 residues. Germline CDR1 is ENHRY and CDR2 is SYGVKD. The CDR3 spells CAISDFSGGQETQYF. CDR3 DNA: TGTGCCATCAGTGATTTTAGCGGGGGACAAGAGACCCAGTACTTC.

This clonotype came up a few times. The V call is TRBV27, the J call TRBJ2-1; no reliable D call. Germline V gene sequence: CDR1 MNHEY, CDR2 SMNVEV (reference sequence). The V gene lost 4 bases and the J gene lost 4 bases, with 14 bases spanning the gap. The CDR3 spans 15 residues. The CDR3 region has the DNA TGTGCCAGCAGTTCAAGCTACCCTTCGTACAATGAGCAGTTCTTC. Translating gives CASSSSYPSYNEQFF.

The CDR3 nucleotides read TGTGCCAGCAGCCAGACCGGGAGGGGGAACAATGAGCAGTTCTTC. Residues: CASSQTGRGNNEQFF. The genes are TRBV4-2 and TRBJ2-1; TRBD2 matches at 8 bases. The CDR3 loop spans 15 amino acids. The J segment lost 5 bases and the V segment lost 3 bases, leaving 6 bases of the junction unmatched. The germline CDR1 and CDR2 sequences are LGHNA and YNFKEQ.

This clonotype has a count of ten or more. The rearrangement links TRBV7-2 to TRBJ1-5, with TRBD1 matching 9 bases. Germline CDR1 SGHTA, CDR2 FQGNSA. The CDR3 length is 15 residues. V trimming: 5 bases; J trimming: 7 bases; junction bases outside the gene matches: 9. The CDR3 loop reads CASSARTGARQPQHF. CDR3 DNA: TGTGCCAGCAGCGCCCGGACAGGGGCGAGACAGCCCCAGCATTTT.

This clonotype has more than one count but fewer than ten. The genes are TRBV20-1 and TRBJ1-3, with 8 bases that match TRBD1. The CDR3 sequence is 12 residues long. Germline CDR1 DFQATT, CDR2 SNEGSKA (reference sequence). The junction had 8 bases not matched to a gene; V was cut back by 0 bases and J by 16 bases. Written as DNA, the CDR3 is TGCAGTGCTAGAGAAGTGGCAGGGGGCGTTTATTTT. Translated: CSAREVAGGVYF.

This clonotype has just a few counts. CDR3 amino acids: CSAFRDPAGQETQYF. CDR3 sequence (DNA): TGCAGTGCGTTCCGGGACCCCGCTGGCCAAGAGACCCAGTACTTC. This chain links TRBV20-1 with TRBJ2-5; the D gene could be TRBD1 or TRBD2 (5 bases each). CDR1 and CDR2 from the germline V gene are DFQATT and SNEGSKA (reference sequence). The CDR3 is 15 amino acids. Trimming stripped 6 bases from V and 1 base from J, with 18 bases between.

V and J are TRBV5-4 and TRBJ2-3; D ambiguous. The germline V and J ends were trimmed by 4 bases and 6 bases, with 18 bases remaining between them. Germline V CDR1 and CDR2: SGHNT, YYREEE (reference sequence). The CDR3 contains 15 residues. CDR3 loop: CASSLDPLDGDTQYF. CDR3 bases: TGTGCCAGCAGCCTGGACCCGTTGGACGGGGATACGCAGTATTTT.

This chain links TRBV7-9 with TRBJ1-2; 10 positions match TRBD1. With V trimmed by 5 bases and J by 5 bases, 5 bases remained unmatched. Germline-derived CDR1 and CDR2 are SEHNR and FQNEAQ (reference sequence). The CDR3 is 14 residues long. The CDR3 DNA reads as TGTGCCAGCAGCCGGGACAGGGGCCAGTATGGCTACACCTTC. As protein: CASSRDRGQYGYTF.

The table lists this clonotype with a count of one. This chain links TRBV7-3 with TRBJ1-1; 7 bases map to TRBD1. The germline V gene has CDR1 SGHTA and CDR2 FQGTGA. The CDR3 is 13 residues long. Germline trimming cut 6 bases from V and 6 bases from J; bases unmatched to any gene: 7. The CDR3 DNA reads as TGTGCCAGCAGTGCTACAGGGGAGGCTGAAGCTTTCTTT. Its protein is CASSATGEAEAFF. Based on the CDR3 plus reference TRBV7-3 and TRBJ1-1, the full variable domain is GAGVSQTPSNKVTEKGKYVELRCDPISGHTALYWYRQSLGQGPEFLIYFQGTGAADDSGLPNDRFFAVRPEGSVSTLKIQRTERGDSAVYLCASSATGEAEAFFGQGTRLTVV.

About this clonotype: A much bigger clone sits one base away, suggesting this may be a read error. The chain has TRBV29-1 and TRBJ2-3; 11 nucleotides line up with TRBD1. V gave up 4 bases and J gave up 5 bases; unmatched junction bases: 5. Germline V gives CDR1 SQVTM, CDR2 ANQGSEA. The CDR3 covers 14 residues. CDR3 DNA sequence: TGCAGCGTTGGGGGACAGGGGGTAGGAGATACGCAGTATTTT. Translating gives CSVGGQGVGDTQYF.

At least ten counts were recorded for this clonotype. The chain links TRBV20-1 to TRBJ1-4, with D possibly being TRBD1 (6 bases). Germline assignment: CDR1 DFQATT and CDR2 SNEGSKA (reference sequence). The CDR3 is 14 residues long. V was trimmed by 6 bases and J by 6 bases, leaving 17 bases between them. The CDR3 DNA reads as TGCAGTGCCGTTCCGGGGGGGGCAGATGAAAAACTGTTTTTT. Translated, it gives CSAVPGGADEKLFF.

This clonotype has a count of ten or more. J is TRBJ1-2 and V is TRBV5-1; D is uncertain. This CDR3 spans 13 amino acids. Trimming stripped 0 bases from V and 4 bases from J, with 7 bases between. The V gene's germline CDR1 is SGHRS and CDR2 YFSETQ. Here the CDR3 reads CASSLAGVYGYTF. The CDR3 nucleotides read TGCGCCAGCAGCTTGGCCGGTGTCTATGGCTACACCTTC.

V gene TRBV12-3 or TRBV12-4 combines with J gene TRBJ1-1; D may be TRBD1 (5 bases). V lost 5 bases to trimming and J lost 2 bases, with 18 bases between them. This CDR3 is built from 16 residues. The CDR3 sequence is CASSVGGLRVNTEAFF. The CDR3, as DNA: TGTGCCAGCAGTGTGGGGGGGTTGCGGGTAAACACTGAAGCTTTCTTT.

This clonotype was detected a few times. V usage is TRBV20-1 and J usage is TRBJ2-5, with D perhaps TRBD2 (6 bases). The germline V gene encodes CDR1 DFQATT and CDR2 SNEGSKA (reference sequence). V lost 7 bases and J lost 9, with 18 bases in between. CDR3 length equals 12 residues. DNA for the CDR3: TGCAGTGGGGTGCTTATTGGCGGGGCCCAGTACTTC. The encoded protein is CSGVLIGGAQYF.

CDR3 sequence (DNA): TGTGCCAGCAGCTTAAATCTGGGGAATGAAAAACTGTTTTTT. Amino acids: CASSLNLGNEKLFF. The V gene is TRBV7-2, the J gene TRBJ1-4; D is undetermined. Deletions cut 2 bases from V and 5 bases from J, with 9 bases between. Germline V lookup: CDR1 SGHTA, CDR2 FQGNSA. The CDR3 spans 14 residues.

The rearrangement joins TRBV20-1 to TRBJ1-1; D unresolved. This CDR3 is 11 amino acids long. From germline, CDR1 is DFQATT and CDR2 SNEGSKA (reference sequence). The CDR3 reads CRASQNTEAFF. The CDR3 DNA is TGCAGGGCCTCTCAGAACACTGAAGCTTTCTTT.

This clonotype was seen more than once but under ten times. The CDR3 DNA sequence: TGCGCCAGCAGCTTGTCCGGACAGGGAGTTTCCGGGGAGCTGTTTTTT. It is translated as CASSLSGQGVSGELFF. The chain joins TRBV5-1 to TRBJ2-2; TRBD1 matches at 8 bases. The CDR3 sequence is 16 residues long. Trimming took 1 base from V and 6 from J; bases not matched to a gene: 8. Germline CDR1 is SGHRS and CDR2 is YFSETQ.

This clonotype was observed a single time. The conserved phenylalanine or tryptophan is not found at the CDR3 terminus, so this likely reflects a read error. V and J are TRBV7-3 and TRBJ2-3; no clear D. V gave up 4 bases and J gave up 0 bases, with 8 bases separating them. This CDR3 spans 14 amino acids. The germline V gene encodes CDR1 SGHTA and CDR2 FQGTGA. Here the CDR3 DNA reads TGTGCCAGCAGCTCTCTACCAAGCACAGATACGCAGTATGTT. It specifies CASSSLPSTDTQYV.

This clonotype was picked up a small number of times. This sequence joins TRBV11-1 and TRBJ1-2; D is ambiguous. Germline V lookup: CDR1 SGHAT, CDR2 FQDESV (reference sequence). The ends were cut back, 0 bases at V and 12 bases at J, with 11 bases in the middle. The CDR3 sequence is 12 residues long. As DNA, the CDR3 is TGTGCCAGCAGCTTAGCGCCGGATCCGAACACCTTC. It specifies CASSLAPDPNTF.

This clonotype was seen only a few times. The chain couples TRBV6-1 to TRBJ2-1; 7 positions match TRBD2. V lost 8 bases, J lost 7 bases, and 11 bases stayed unmatched. There are 14 residues in the CDR3. CDR1 is MNHNS, CDR2 SASEGT, per germline. CDR3 sequence (DNA): TGTGCCAGCGAATCAGCGGGAAGAGGGAATGAGCAGTTCTTC. Its protein is CASESAGRGNEQFF.

The rearrangement joins TRBV6-1 to TRBJ1-5, with TRBD1 matching over 8 bases. The CDR3 spans 14 residues. With V trimmed by 6 bases and J by 4 bases, 5 bases remained unmatched. Germline CDR1 is MNHNS and CDR2 is SASEGT. CDR3 nucleotide sequence: TGTGCCAGCAGCAGACAGGGGTATAATCAGCCCCAGCATTTT. This codes for CASSRQGYNQPQHF.

This clonotype was observed a handful of times. V gene TRBV5-1 combines with J gene TRBJ2-3, with TRBD2 identical over 7 bases. V was pared by 3 bases and J by 5 bases, with 9 bases of the junction left unmatched. The CDR3 contains 15 residues. Germline values: CDR1 SGHRS, CDR2 YFSETQ. The CDR3 loop reads CASSSGLVFLDTQYF. The CDR3 region has the DNA TGCGCCAGCAGCTCAGGACTAGTGTTCCTAGATACGCAGTATTTT.

A few counts support this clonotype. The rearrangement joins TRBV20-1 to TRBJ1-3; D not resolved. V was shortened by 3 bases and J by 8 bases, with 11 bases between the two germline ends. The CDR3 spans 12 residues. Germline V gene data show CDR1 as DFQATT and CDR2 as SNEGSKA (reference sequence). The CDR3 sequence is CSARDEMDTIYF. Here the CDR3 DNA reads TGCAGTGCTAGGGACGAAATGGACACCATATATTTT.

This clonotype was seen many times. The CDR3, as DNA: TGCAGTGTCAGGGGCGGCAGCAATCAGCCCCAGCATTTT. Amino acid sequence: CSVRGGSNQPQHF. The chain links TRBV20-1 to TRBJ1-5, with TRBD1 as a possible D gene (6 bases). This CDR3 contains 13 residues. With 7 bases removed from V and 1 base from J, the gap between germline ends came to 11 bases. Germline CDR1 and CDR2: DFQATT and SNEGSKA (reference sequence).

There are a few counts of this clonotype. The V call is TRBV4-2, the J call TRBJ1-1; no definite D call. With 0 bases removed from V and 0 bases from J, the gap between germline ends came to 11 bases. Germline values: CDR1 LGHNA, CDR2 YNFKEQ. CDR3 length: 16 residues. Written as DNA, the CDR3 is TGTGCCAGCAGCCAAGAAGGAGGAACACTGAACACTGAAGCTTTCTTT. This encodes CASSQEGGTLNTEAFF.

This clonotype was observed many times. The chain links TRBV20-1 to TRBJ2-5; D gene unclear. V lost 1 base to trimming and J lost 5 bases, with 5 bases between them. The CDR3 sequence is 11 residues long. Germline-derived CDR1 and CDR2 are DFQATT and SNEGSKA (reference sequence). CDR3 DNA sequence: TGCAGTGCTAGAGTCCCCGAGACCCAGTACTTC. The encoded protein is CSARVPETQYF.

This clonotype was picked up a small number of times. The rearrangement links TRBV5-1 to TRBJ1-1, with 9 bases that match TRBD1. This CDR3 has 15 residues. Germline V gives CDR1 SGHRS, CDR2 YFSETQ. Losses at the gene ends were 4 bases for V and 4 bases for J; bases not matched to a gene: 8. Written as DNA, the CDR3 is TGCGCCAGCAGCGGCCAGACGACAGGGGGCACTGAAGCTTTCTTT. Protein sequence: CASSGQTTGGTEAFF.